This paragraph reports one TCR beta chain. The sample comes from a study of blood T cells in healthy people across ages. The CDR3 has 15 residues. The V end lost 4 bases, the J end lost 3 bases, and 13 bases lay between the germline ends. CDR1 is MNHEY and CDR2 is SVGEGT in the germline V gene. The authors ran a second PCR of roughly 7 to 11 cycles using a sample-barcoded 5' primer and a J-beta primer mix. One entry per CDR3 protein, called by TCRdb with MiXCR from the 5' RACE reads. The sample consists of 1.5 million to 2 million distinct CDR3 sequences, around 50% of them appearing once. The TCR originated in a woman in her 40s in good health. The chain employs TRBV6-2 or TRBV6-3 and TRBJ2-1; D unresolved. Sequencing input: blood. The DNA of the CDR3 is TGTGCCAGCAGTTCGGGCCACTTACTCTACAATGAGCAGTTCTTC. Protein sequence: CASSSGHLLYNEQFF.